Below, 9 T cell receptor beta chains from the same sample are listed, as sequenced in a study of T cells in women clearing cervical HPV infection. Sequencing used immunoSEQ multiplex PCR; TCRdb keeps in-frame clones, though not all of them. In all, the sample yields 25,000 to 35,000 clones. Sequencing used blood buffy coat. Receptor source: a woman between 18 and 70 years old with a cervical HPV16 infection that either progressed to CIN3+ or cleared (not recorded which).

With regard to this clone: The DNA ends 3 residues before the CDR3 does, and the rest of the CDR3 is filled in from the germline J gene. The V and J genes are TRBV6-1 and TRBJ1-2, with 9 bases aligning to TRBD1. The germline V gene has CDR1 MNHNS and CDR2 SASEGT. After removal of 4 bases from V and 4 bases from J, the junction contained 4 bases not matched to a gene. This CDR3 region has 14 residues. The CDR3 bases that were read are TGTGCCAGCAGTGCCCTGGGACAGGGCTATGGC. Its protein product is CASSALGQGYG. The CDR3 in its entirety is CASSALGQGYGYTF.

This CDR3 reads CASSIGKTGDGTEAFF. Incomplete CDR3 DNA: TGTGCCAGTAGTATAGGGAAAACAGGGGATGGGACTGAA. The chain joins TRBV19 to TRBJ1-1; 7 nucleotides line up with TRBD1. The sequence runs out 3 residues before the end of the CDR3; the remainder is reconstructed from the germline J gene. The CDR3 runs 16 residues. V shed 1 base, J shed 5 bases, and the junction held 10 bases outside the gene matches. Germline CDR1 is LNHDA and CDR2 is SQIVND (reference sequence).

With regard to this clone: Read coverage stops 3 residues before the CDR3 terminus; the germline J gene supplies the remainder. The V gene is TRBV29-1, the J gene TRBJ2-1; TRBD2 might be the D (6 bases). V was shortened by 2 bases and J by 9 bases, with 17 bases between the two germline ends. The CDR3 totals 14 residues. Germline V gives CDR1 SQVTM, CDR2 ANQGSEA. CDR3 region: CSVEMGDSDSEQFF. The covered CDR3 bases are TGCAGCGTTGAAATGGGGGACTCCGACAGTGAG.

A word on this clone: Read data end 3 residues before the CDR3 end; the end is taken from the germline J gene. The chain has TRBV14 and TRBJ2-2; 7 bases are a match to TRBD1. Germline values: CDR1 SGHDN, CDR2 FVKESK. V gave up 6 bases and J gave up 0 bases; unmatched junction bases: 7. The CDR3 extends over 16 amino acids. The CDR3 is CASRRTGAPNTGELFF. CDR3 DNA (partial): TGTGCCAGCAGACGTACAGGGGCCCCGAACACCGGGGAG.

CDR3 sequence: CASSLGTGEAQPQHF. The DNA read from the CDR3 is TGTGCCAGCAGTTTGGGGACAGGAGAGGCTCAGCCC. V is TRBV12-3 or TRBV12-4 and J is TRBJ1-5; 8 bases fit TRBD1. With the read ending 3 residues before the CDR3 end, the germline J gene is used to fill in that end. V gave up 3 bases and J gave up 6 bases; unmatched junction bases: 7. The CDR3 is 15 amino acids.

Incomplete CDR3 DNA: TGCAGCGTGATGGGACAGATCTCTGGAAACACC. This sequence encodes CSVMGQISGNT. The full CDR3 protein reads CSVMGQISGNTIYF. The chain employs TRBV29-1 and TRBJ1-3; 7 bases line up with TRBD1. The missing CDR3 end, 3 residues past where the read stops, is filled in from the germline J gene. Looked up from germline, CDR1 is SQVTM and CDR2 is ANQGSEA. CDR3 size: 14 residues. Trimming cost V 6 bases and J 0 bases; bases outside gene matches: 5.

Remarks on this clone: The read is 3 residues too short to cover the CDR3 end, so that end is filled in from the germline J gene. The chain is built from TRBV5-1 and TRBJ2-3, with D tentatively TRBD2 (6 bases). The germline CDR1 and CDR2 sequences are SGHRS and YFSETQ. The length of the CDR3 is 13 residues. CDR3 DNA, as far as it was read: TGCGCCAGCAGTGGCGGGGTTCAAGAGACG. As protein: CASSGGVQET. The entire CDR3 is CASSGGVQETQYF.

A note on this clone: The read terminates 3 residues before the CDR3 end, so the remaining end is supplied by the germline J gene. This rearrangement joins TRBV27 to TRBJ2-2; possibly TRBD1 or TRBD2 for D (6 bases each). The V gene lost 3 bases and the J gene lost 7 bases, with 12 bases spanning the gap. CDR3 length: 14 amino acids. Germline V gene sequence: CDR1 MNHEY, CDR2 SMNVEV (reference sequence). The CDR3 region is CASSFQGRDGELFF. The covered CDR3 bases are TGTGCCAGCAGTTTTCAGGGGCGGGACGGGGAG.

As concerns this clone: The missing CDR3 end, 3 residues past where the read stops, is filled in from the germline J gene. The chain couples TRBV20-1 to TRBJ2-3; TRBD2 agrees at 8 bases. Looked up from germline, CDR1 is DFQATT and CDR2 is SNEGSKA (reference sequence). The CDR3 covers 15 residues. This chain's CDR3 is CSARLREDWQETQYF. The CDR3 DNA, read in part, is TGCAGTGCCAGGTTGCGGGAGGATTGGCAGGAGACG.